This section outlines one TCR beta chain sequence together with its context. This specimen comes from a study of blood T cell repertoires in COVID-19. Turning to the study itself: Samples representing acute and convalescent COVID-19 were sourced from the United States, Italy and Spain.

In the original analysis: Estimation of nucleated cell counts was performed using reference gene primer amplification. Only in-frame clones appear in the TCRdb table, and some are missing; sequencing was by immunoSEQ multiplex PCR. V and J calls and clone size are given by that table; D and trimming were obtained from the DNA. The data hold 200,000 to 250,000 clones, with around 82% observed a single time. The TCR was taken from a woman under 40 who had recovered from COVID-19. Sequenced sample: peripheral blood.

The CDR3 DNA reads as TGTGCCACCAGCATAACACTAGCGGAATACAATGAGCAGTTCTTC. Translation gives CATSITLAEYNEQFF. The chain couples TRBV15 to TRBJ2-1; 8 bases are shared with TRBD2. Germline V CDR1 and CDR2: LNHNV, YYDKDF (reference sequence). This CDR3 has 15 residues. The junction had 6 bases not matched to a gene; V was cut back by 4 bases and J by 4 bases.